This T cell receptor (beta chain) appears in the sequencing data of a study of CD8+ T cells in alopecia areata. In the study overall: Dosing with tofacitinib proceeded for 6 to 18 months, followed by 6 months off drug.

Documented treatment: oral pan-JAK inhibitor, 5-10 mg twice daily. V was pared by 0 bases and J by 5 bases, with 7 bases between. The germline V gene encodes CDR1 GTSNPN and CDR2 SVGIG (reference sequence). CDR3 length equals 12 residues. Extraction and reverse transcription of RNA yielded cDNA as the sequencing template. TCRdb's copy holds only in-frame clones and misses some; the assay was immunoSEQ multiplex PCR. The table records 190,000 or so clones, around 60% of them present only once. Study-level points and caveats: TCR sharing was clearer in mice than between patients, perhaps partly owing to patient HLA diversity. Lesional scalp, notably in alopecia totalis/universalis, had clonality above that of normal scalp.

Worth noting for this clone: Its specificity is not known.

This clonotype was obtained from a human donor with alopecia areata. Specimen: CD8+ T cells sorted from blood, collected at week 24, from a patient treated with tofacitinib. The J gene is TRBJ1-1, the V gene TRBV30; D is unclear. CDR3 nucleotides: TGTGCCTGGAGTGTCCCCCCTACTGAAGCTTTCTTT. Translating it yields CAWSVPPTEAFF.